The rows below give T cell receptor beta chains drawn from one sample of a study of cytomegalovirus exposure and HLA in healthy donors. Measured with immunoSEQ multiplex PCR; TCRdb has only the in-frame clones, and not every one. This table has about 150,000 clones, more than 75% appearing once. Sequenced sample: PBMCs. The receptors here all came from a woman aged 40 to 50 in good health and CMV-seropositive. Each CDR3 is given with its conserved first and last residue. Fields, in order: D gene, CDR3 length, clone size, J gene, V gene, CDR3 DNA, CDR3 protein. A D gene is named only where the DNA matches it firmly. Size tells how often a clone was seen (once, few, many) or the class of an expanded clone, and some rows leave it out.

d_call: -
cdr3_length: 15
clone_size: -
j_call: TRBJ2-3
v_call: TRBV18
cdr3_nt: TGTGCCAGCTCCTCTAGCGATGGGTTCACAGATACGCAGTATTTT
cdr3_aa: CASSSSDGFTDTQYF

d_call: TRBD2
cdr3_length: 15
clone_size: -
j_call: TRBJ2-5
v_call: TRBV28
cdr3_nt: TGTGCCAGCAGTGCTAGCGGGGGGTACCAAGAGACCCAGTACTTC
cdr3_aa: CASSASGGYQETQYF

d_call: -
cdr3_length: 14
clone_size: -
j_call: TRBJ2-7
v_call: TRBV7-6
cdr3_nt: TGTGCCAGCAGCCCGAGCAGGGGTCTCTACGAGCAGTACTTC
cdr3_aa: CASSPSRGLYEQYF

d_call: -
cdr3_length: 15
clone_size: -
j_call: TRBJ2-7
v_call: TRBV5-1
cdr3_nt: TGCGCCAGCAGCTTGGGGGCGGGAACCCCCTACGAGCAGTACTTC
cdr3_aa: CASSLGAGTPYEQYF

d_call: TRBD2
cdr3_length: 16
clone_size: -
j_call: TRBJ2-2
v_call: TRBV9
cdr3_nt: TGTGCCAGCAGCGGGACTAGCGGGAGATCTTTCGGGGAGCTGTTTTTT
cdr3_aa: CASSGTSGRSFGELFF

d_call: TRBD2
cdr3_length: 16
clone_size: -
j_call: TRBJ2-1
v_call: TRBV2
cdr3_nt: TGTGCCAGCAGTCCTGAACTAGCGGGAGGCAACAATGAGCAGTTCTTC
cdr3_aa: CASSPELAGGNNEQFF

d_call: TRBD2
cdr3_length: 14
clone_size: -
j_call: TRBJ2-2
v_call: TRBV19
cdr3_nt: TGTGCCTCCCAACTAGCGGGCACGTCCGGGGAGCTGTTTTTT
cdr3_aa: CASQLAGTSGELFF

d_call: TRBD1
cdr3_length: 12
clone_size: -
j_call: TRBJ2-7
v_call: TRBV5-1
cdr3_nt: TGCGCCAGCAGCTTGGCGGACAGGGAGAAGTACTTC
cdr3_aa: CASSLADREKYF

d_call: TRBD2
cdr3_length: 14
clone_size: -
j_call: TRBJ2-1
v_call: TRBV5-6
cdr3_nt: TGTGCCAGCAGCTTGGCTCTAGCGGGAGGGGAGCAGTTCTTC
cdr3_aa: CASSLALAGGEQFF

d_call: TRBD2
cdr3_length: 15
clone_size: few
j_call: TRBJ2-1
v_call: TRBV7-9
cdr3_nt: TGTGCCAGCAGCGAGGTGGCGGGAGCAGGCAATGAGCAGTTCTTC
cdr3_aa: CASSEVAGAGNEQFF

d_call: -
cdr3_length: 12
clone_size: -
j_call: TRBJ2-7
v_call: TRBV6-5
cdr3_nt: TGTGCCAGCAAAGACAGATCCTACGAGCAGTACTTC
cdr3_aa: CASKDRSYEQYF

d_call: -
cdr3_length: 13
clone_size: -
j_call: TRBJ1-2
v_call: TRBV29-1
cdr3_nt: TGCAGCGTTGGGGAGCGGTGGGGCTATGGCTACACCTTC
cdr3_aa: CSVGERWGYGYTF

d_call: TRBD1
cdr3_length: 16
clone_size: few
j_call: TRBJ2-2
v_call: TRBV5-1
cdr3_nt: TGCGCCAGCAGCGGGACAGGGGCATCGAACACCGGGGAGCTGTTTTTT
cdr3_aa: CASSGTGASNTGELFF

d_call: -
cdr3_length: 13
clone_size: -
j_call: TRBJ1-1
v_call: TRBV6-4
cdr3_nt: TGTGCCAGCAGTGAACAGGCAGGGACTGAAGCTTTCTTT
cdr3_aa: CASSEQAGTEAFF

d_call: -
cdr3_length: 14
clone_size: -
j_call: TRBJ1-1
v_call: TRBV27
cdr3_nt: TGTGCCAGCAGTTTAAACACGGGGAACACTGAAGCTTTCTTT
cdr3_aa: CASSLNTGNTEAFF

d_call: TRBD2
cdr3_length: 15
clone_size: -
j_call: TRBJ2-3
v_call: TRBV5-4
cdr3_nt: TGTGCCAGCAGTTCACCGGGACTAGAAAAAGATACGCAGTATTTT
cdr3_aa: CASSSPGLEKDTQYF

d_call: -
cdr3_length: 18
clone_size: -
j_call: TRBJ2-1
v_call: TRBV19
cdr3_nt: TGTGCCAGTAGTCCCAGGGGCGGACGTACCGGCTCCTACAATGAGCAGTTCTTC
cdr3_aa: CASSPRGGRTGSYNEQFF

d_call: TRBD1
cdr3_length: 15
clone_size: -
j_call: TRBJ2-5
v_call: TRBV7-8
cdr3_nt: TGTGCCAGCAGCTCCGACAGGGGGCATGGGGAGACCCAGTACTTC
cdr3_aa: CASSSDRGHGETQYF

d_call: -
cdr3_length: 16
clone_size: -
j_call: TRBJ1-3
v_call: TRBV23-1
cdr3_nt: TGCGCCAGCAGTCAATGGAGGCGTCAGGATGGAAACACCATATATTTT
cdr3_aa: CASSQWRRQDGNTIYF

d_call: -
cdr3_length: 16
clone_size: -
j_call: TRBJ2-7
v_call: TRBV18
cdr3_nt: TGTGCCAGCTCACCGTTTCCCGGGACTCAATACTACGAGCAGTACTTC
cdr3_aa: CASSPFPGTQYYEQYF

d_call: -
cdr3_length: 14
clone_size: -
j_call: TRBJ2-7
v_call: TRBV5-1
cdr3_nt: TGCGCCAGCAGCTTGGCGGTGGGGGGCTACGAGCAGTACTTC
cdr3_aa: CASSLAVGGYEQYF

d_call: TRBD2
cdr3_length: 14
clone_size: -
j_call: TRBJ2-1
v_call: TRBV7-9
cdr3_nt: TGTGCCAGCAGCTTTAGCGGGAGGGGCCATGAGCAGTTCTTC
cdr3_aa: CASSFSGRGHEQFF

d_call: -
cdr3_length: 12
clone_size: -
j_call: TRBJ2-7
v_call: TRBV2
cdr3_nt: TGTGCCAGCAGCTCCTTTTCCTACGAGCAGTACTTC
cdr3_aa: CASSSFSYEQYF

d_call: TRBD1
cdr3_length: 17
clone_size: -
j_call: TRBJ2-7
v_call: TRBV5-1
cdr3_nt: TGCGCCAGCAGCTTGAGGAGCGGACAGGGGCGCTCCTACGAGCAGTACTTC
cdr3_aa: CASSLRSGQGRSYEQYF

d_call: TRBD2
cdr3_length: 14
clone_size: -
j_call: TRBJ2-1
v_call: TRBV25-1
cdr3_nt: TGTGCCAGCAGCCTAGCGGGGCACGGGAATGAGCAGTTCTTC
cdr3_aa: CASSLAGHGNEQFF

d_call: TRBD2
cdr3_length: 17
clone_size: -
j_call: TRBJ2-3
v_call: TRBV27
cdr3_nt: TGTGCCAGCAGTACCAACTCGCCGGGACTAGAAGTGTTTACGCAGTATTTT
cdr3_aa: CASSTNSPGLEVFTQYF

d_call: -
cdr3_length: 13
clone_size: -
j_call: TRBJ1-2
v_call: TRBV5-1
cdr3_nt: TGCGCCAGCAGCTTGGTCGCCGGGGATGGCTACACCTTC
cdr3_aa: CASSLVAGDGYTF